This T cell receptor (beta chain) is from a study of cytomegalovirus exposure and HLA in healthy donors. Looking at the study overall: There were more than 350 genotyped donors. Of these, 75% to 90% fell in the genetic ancestry cluster associated with self-reported Caucasian donors.

The PCR had 60 Vbeta and 13 Jbeta primers. Original processing notes: Among the unique TCR beta chains that a later analysis counted, about 81 million in all, 10 million to 13 million were shared. Sequencing used immunoSEQ multiplex PCR; TCRdb keeps in-frame clones, though not all of them. For V, J and clone size, that table is used; D and trimming come from the DNA. The sample includes fewer than 200,000 clones, 73% of them seen just once. This CDR3 is built from 16 residues. The junction had 9 bases not matched to a gene; V was cut back by 5 bases and J by 2 bases. Germline V CDR1 and CDR2: SGHTA, FQGNSA.

This receptor was identified in a woman younger than 30 in good health and CMV-seropositive. Sequencing was carried out using PBMCs. V is TRBV7-2 and J is TRBJ2-3, with 8 nucleotides matching TRBD1. CDR3 residues: CASSLGTGTITDTQYF. In nucleotides, the CDR3 is TGTGCCAGCAGCCTGGGGACAGGAACCATCACAGATACGCAGTATTTT.